This T cell receptor (beta chain) originates from a study of Ad26.COV2.S vaccination and SARS-CoV-2 variants. The protocol was immunoSEQ multiplex PCR, while the TCRdb copy is restricted to in-frame clones and leaves out a portion. This table has 350,000 to 500,000 clones, roughly 87% appearing once. Treatment noted: roughly 18 received Ad26.COV2.S at low or high dose, single or two shots; several received placebo; per-sample allocation not given. After the first vaccine or placebo injection, samples were drawn on day 63. Note on this clone: Antigen: not known.

Trimming left V 6 bases short and J 2 bases short, with 23 bases between. CDR3 length equals 17 residues. Germline CDR1 MDHEN, CDR2 SYDVKM. Regarding the study as a whole: Substantial breadth was reported for post-vaccination spike-specific CD8+ and CD4+ T cells.

The chain uses TRBV28 and TRBJ2-7; D remains unclear. Sequenced material: peripheral blood, taken in a trial of Ad26.COV2.S vaccine versus placebo. The clonotype comes from a person aged 18 to 59 who received the Ad26.COV2.S COVID-19 vaccine or a placebo. CDR3 nucleotide sequence: TGTGCCAGCAGAACATCCTTCCGCTCCCAAAGAACCTACGAGCAGTACTTC. Amino acid sequence: CASRTSFRSQRTYEQYF.